This entry lists 8 T cell receptor beta chains sequenced from one sample in a study of CD8+ T cells in alopecia areata. RNA extraction and reverse transcription yielded cDNA as sequencing template. Profiling relied on immunoSEQ multiplex PCR, and the TCRdb table lists in-frame clones only, not all of them. In the table there are about 150,000 clones, about nine tenths of which are singletons. The material was CD8+ T cells sorted from blood, obtained at week 0. All receptors derive from a human donor with alopecia areata.

This clone was counted once. The rearrangement links TRBV5-1 to TRBJ2-7; no definite D call. Germline values: CDR1 SGHRS, CDR2 YFSETQ. The CDR3 contains 13 residues. Trimming left V 1 base short and J 5 bases short, with 10 bases between. For the CDR3, the DNA is TGCGCCAGCAGCTTGAGAGAAGTGGACGAGCAGTACTTC. This sequence encodes CASSLREVDEQYF. Full variable domain (outside the CDR3, taken from reference TRBV5-1 and TRBJ2-7): KAGVTQTPRYLIKTRGQQVTLSCSPISGHRSVSWYQQTPGQGLQFLFEYFSETQRNKGNFPGRFSGRQFSNSRSEMNVSTLELGDSALYLCASSLREVDEQYFGPGTRLTVT.

This chain connects TRBV14 to TRBJ1-2, with D unresolved. With 0 bases removed from V and 4 bases from J, the gap between germline ends came to 15 bases. This CDR3 is 16 amino acids long. Germline assignment: CDR1 SGHDN and CDR2 FVKESK. The CDR3 sequence: CASSQDRPPVPYGYTF. The CDR3 nucleotides are TGTGCCAGCAGCCAAGATCGCCCCCCAGTCCCCTATGGCTACACCTTC.

This chain connects TRBV7-9 to TRBJ1-2; unclear D gene. V was pared by 0 bases and J by 4 bases, with 9 bases between. The V gene's germline CDR1 is SEHNR and CDR2 FQNEAQ (reference sequence). The CDR3 length is 14 residues. In nucleotides, the CDR3 is TGTGCCAGCAGCTTAGCGGATCGAAGCTATGGCTACACCTTC. This sequence encodes CASSLADRSYGYTF.

The chain carries TRBV9 and TRBJ2-3, with a weak D call TRBD2 (6 bases). In germline, CDR1 is SGDLS, CDR2 YYNGEE. The germline V and J ends were trimmed by 2 bases and 0 bases, with 13 bases remaining between them. CDR3 size: 16 residues. The CDR3 protein is CASSVSGAPSTDTQYF. The CDR3 nucleotides read TGTGCCAGCAGCGTTAGCGGAGCCCCTAGCACAGATACGCAGTATTTT. The whole variable domain, filled in from reference TRBV9 and TRBJ2-3, reads DSGVTQTPKHLITATGQRVTLRCSPRSGDLSVYWYQQSLDQGLQFLIQYYNGEERAKGNILERFSAQQFPDLHSELNLSSLELGDSALYFCASSVSGAPSTDTQYFGPGTRLTVL.

The chain is built from TRBV2 and TRBJ1-1; perhaps TRBD1 as D (6 bases). Between the trimmed V and J ends, which lost 8 bases and 1 base, there was a span of 11 bases. The CDR3 is 13 amino acids. The V gene's germline CDR1 is SNHLY and CDR2 FYNNEI. CDR3 in DNA: TGTGCCAGCGGGGGGACAACGAACACTGAAGCTTTCTTT. It codes for CASGGTTNTEAFF. Full variable domain (missing parts from reference TRBV2 and TRBJ1-1): EPEVTQTPSHQVTQMGQEVILRCVPISNHLYFYWYRQILGQKVEFLVSFYNNEISEKSEIFDDQFSVERPDGSNFTLKIRSTKLEDSAMYFCASGGTTNTEAFFGQGTRLTVV.

This chain joins TRBV19 and TRBJ1-5; 7 bases align to TRBD1. Germline CDR1 is LNHDA and CDR2 is SQIVND (reference sequence). V shed 5 bases and J 9 bases; nucleotides not matched to a gene: 7. The CDR3 is made up of 13 amino acids. CDR3 in amino acids: CASSDTGARPQHF. DNA of the CDR3: TGTGCCAGTAGTGATACAGGGGCTCGGCCCCAGCATTTT.

V gene TRBV25-1 combines with J gene TRBJ1-5; D call uncertain. Trimming removed 3 bases at V and 6 bases at J, with 6 bases between. Germline V gene lookup returns CDR1 MGHDK and CDR2 SYGVNS. This CDR3 has 12 amino acids. CDR3 sequence reads: CASSDQVQPQHF. The CDR3 region has the DNA TGTGCCAGCAGTGATCAAGTTCAGCCCCAGCATTTT.

The chain has TRBV4-1 and TRBJ2-5, with a tentative D call TRBD1 (5 bases). Between the trimmed V and J ends, which lost 1 base and 5 bases, there was a span of 14 bases. The V gene's germline CDR1 is MGHRA and CDR2 YSYEKL. The CDR3 is 15 amino acids. The CDR3 bases are TGCGCCAGCAGCCAAGTAGAGTGGGGCGCGGAGACCCAGTACTTC. Translated, it gives CASSQVEWGAETQYF.